This T cell receptor (beta chain) was sequenced during a study of cytomegalovirus exposure and HLA in healthy donors. On the study more broadly: The study placed around 80% of its 398 genotyped donors in the Caucasian-associated ancestry cluster.

As concerns this clone: Its antigen is undetermined.

Overall study findings and caveats: Most TCR sequences were uncommon, yet certain public TCRs appeared in many donors.

This PCR relied on a set of 60 Vbeta primers and 13 Jbeta primers. As processed by the authors: Counted up in a later analysis, unique TCR beta chains came to about 80 million, with around 12 million shared. The repertoire was sequenced with immunoSEQ multiplex PCR; TCRdb's copy has only in-frame clones and lacks some. V and J calls and clone size follow that table, whereas D and trimming were derived from the DNA. The sample has 100,000 to 150,000 clones, around 77% seen once. Sequencing was performed on PBMCs. This TCR came from a woman aged 60-75 years in good health and CMV-seronegative.

CDR3 nucleotides: TGTGCCAGCAGGCGGTGGGGCACTAATGAAAAACTGTTTTTT. It is translated as CASRRWGTNEKLFF. V usage is TRBV6-1 and J usage is TRBJ1-4; a weak D match, TRBD1 (5 bases). Between the trimmed V and J ends, which lost 6 bases and 2 bases, there was a span of 10 bases. The CDR3 sequence is 14 residues long. Germline V gene sequence: CDR1 MNHNS, CDR2 SASEGT.